This TCR beta chain emerged from a study of blood T cell repertoires in COVID-19. Study details: Acute-phase and convalescent COVID-19 samples originated in the United States, Italy and Spain. T cells, B-cell-depleted T cells, or PBMCs provided the cDNA or gDNA that served as material.

As handled by the study authors: Scientists estimated how many nucleated cells there were by amplifying reference gene primers. The data were produced by immunoSEQ multiplex PCR, yet TCRdb's version contains in-frame clones alone and is incomplete. V, J and clone size reflect that table, while D and trimming were determined from the DNA. The sample gives fewer than 250,000 clones, approximately 82% of which show up once; roughly 8.2% is in the top ten. The TCR was taken from a woman aged 45-65 years with acute or convalescent COVID-19. Material: peripheral blood.

DNA for the CDR3: TGTGCCAGCAGTGCCAAAGGGGGCACAGGGGTCGCGAAACACCAAGAGACCCAGTACTTC. This encodes CASSAKGGTGVAKHQETQYF. The gene calls are TRBV27 and TRBJ2-5, with 7 bases lining up with TRBD1. The V gene end was trimmed by 5 bases and the J gene end by 0 bases; junction bases not matched to a gene: 21. Germline-derived CDR1 and CDR2 are MNHEY and SMNVEV (reference sequence). The CDR3 runs to 20 residues.